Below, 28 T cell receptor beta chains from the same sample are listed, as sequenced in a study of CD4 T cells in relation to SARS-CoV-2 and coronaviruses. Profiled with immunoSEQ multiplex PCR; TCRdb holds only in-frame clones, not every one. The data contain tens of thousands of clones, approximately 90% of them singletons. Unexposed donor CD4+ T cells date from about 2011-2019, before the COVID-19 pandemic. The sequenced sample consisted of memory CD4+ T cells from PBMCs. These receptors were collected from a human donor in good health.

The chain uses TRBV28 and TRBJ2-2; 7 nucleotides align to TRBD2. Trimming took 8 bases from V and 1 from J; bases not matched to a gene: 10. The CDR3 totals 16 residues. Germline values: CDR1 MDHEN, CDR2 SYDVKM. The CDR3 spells CASSQALAGNTGELFF. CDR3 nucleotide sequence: TGTGCCAGCTCCCAGGCATTAGCGGGGAACACCGGGGAGCTGTTTTTT.

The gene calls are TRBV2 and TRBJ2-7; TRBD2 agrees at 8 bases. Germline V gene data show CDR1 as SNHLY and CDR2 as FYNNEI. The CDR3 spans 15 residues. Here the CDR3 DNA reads TGTGCATCCCGTCCCCTGGGGCGGGAGGCCTACGAGCAGTACTTC. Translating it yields CASRPLGREAYEQYF.

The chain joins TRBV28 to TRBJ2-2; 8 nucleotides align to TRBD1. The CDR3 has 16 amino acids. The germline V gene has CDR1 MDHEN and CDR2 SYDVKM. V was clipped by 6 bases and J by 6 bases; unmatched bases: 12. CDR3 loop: CASRRTGSGSAGELFF. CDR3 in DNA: TGTGCCAGCAGGCGGACAGGGTCTGGTTCGGCCGGGGAGCTGTTTTTT.

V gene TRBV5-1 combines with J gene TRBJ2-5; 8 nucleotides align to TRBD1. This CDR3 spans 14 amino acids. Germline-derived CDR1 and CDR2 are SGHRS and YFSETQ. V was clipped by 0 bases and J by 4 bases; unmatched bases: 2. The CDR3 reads CASSLVGQGETQYF. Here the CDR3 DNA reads TGCGCCAGCAGCTTGGTAGGACAGGGAGAGACCCAGTACTTC.

The CDR3 region is CASSRGLLNEKLFF. The CDR3 coding sequence is TGTGCCAGCAGCCGAGGTCTCCTTAATGAAAAACTGTTTTTT. This sequence joins TRBV14 and TRBJ1-4; D gene uncertain. Deletions cut 4 bases from V and 4 bases from J, with 10 bases between. The CDR3 extends over 14 amino acids. Germline assignment: CDR1 SGHDN and CDR2 FVKESK.

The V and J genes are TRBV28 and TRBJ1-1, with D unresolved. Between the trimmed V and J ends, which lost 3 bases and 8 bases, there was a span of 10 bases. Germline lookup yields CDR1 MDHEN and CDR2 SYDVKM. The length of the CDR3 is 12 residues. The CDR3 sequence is CASSLPGAEAFF. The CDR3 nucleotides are TGTGCCAGCAGTTTGCCGGGAGCGGAAGCTTTCTTT.

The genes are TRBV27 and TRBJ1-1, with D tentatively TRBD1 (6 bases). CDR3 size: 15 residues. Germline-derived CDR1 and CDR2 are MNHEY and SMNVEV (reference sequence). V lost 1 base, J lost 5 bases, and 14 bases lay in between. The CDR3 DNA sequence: TGTGCCAGCAGTTTATTGGGGGGGCACGGGACTGAAGCTTTCTTT. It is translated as CASSLLGGHGTEAFF.

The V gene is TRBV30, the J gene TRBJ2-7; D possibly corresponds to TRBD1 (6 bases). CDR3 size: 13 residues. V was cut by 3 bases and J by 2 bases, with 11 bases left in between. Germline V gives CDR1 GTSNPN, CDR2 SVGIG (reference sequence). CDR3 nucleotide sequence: TGTGCCTGGAGGCAGGGGAGCGCCTACGAGCAGTACTTC. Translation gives CAWRQGSAYEQYF.

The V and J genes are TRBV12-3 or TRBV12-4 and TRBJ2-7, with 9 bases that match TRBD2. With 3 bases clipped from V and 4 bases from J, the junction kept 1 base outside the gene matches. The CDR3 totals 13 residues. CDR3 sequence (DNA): TGTGCCAGCAGTTTGCGGGAGGGTTACGAGCAGTACTTC. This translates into CASSLREGYEQYF.

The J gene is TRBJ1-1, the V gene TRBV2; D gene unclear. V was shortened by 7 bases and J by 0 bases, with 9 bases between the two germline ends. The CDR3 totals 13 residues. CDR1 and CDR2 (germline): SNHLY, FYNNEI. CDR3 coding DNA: TGTGCCAGCAACCCCACAGTGAACACTGAAGCTTTCTTT. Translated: CASNPTVNTEAFF.

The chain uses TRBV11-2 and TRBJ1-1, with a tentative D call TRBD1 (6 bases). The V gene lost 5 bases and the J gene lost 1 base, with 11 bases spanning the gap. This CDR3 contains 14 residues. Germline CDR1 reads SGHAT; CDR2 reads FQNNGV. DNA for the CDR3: TGTGCCAGCAGCATATACAGGGCGAACACTGAAGCTTTCTTT. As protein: CASSIYRANTEAFF. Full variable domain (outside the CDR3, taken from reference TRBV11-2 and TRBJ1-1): EAGVAQSPRYKIIEKRQSVAFWCNPISGHATLYWYQQILGQGPKLLIQFQNNGVVDDSQLPKDRFSAERLKGVDSTLKIQPAKLEDSAVYLCASSIYRANTEAFFGQGTRLTVV.

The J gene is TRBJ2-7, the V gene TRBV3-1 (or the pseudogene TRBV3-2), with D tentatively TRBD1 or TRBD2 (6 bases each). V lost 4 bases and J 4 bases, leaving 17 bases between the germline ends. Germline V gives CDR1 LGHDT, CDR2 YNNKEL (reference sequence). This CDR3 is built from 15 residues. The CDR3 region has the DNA TGTGCCAGCAGCCTCCGGGGGCAGGGACCGTACGAGCAGTACTTC. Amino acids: CASSLRGQGPYEQYF.

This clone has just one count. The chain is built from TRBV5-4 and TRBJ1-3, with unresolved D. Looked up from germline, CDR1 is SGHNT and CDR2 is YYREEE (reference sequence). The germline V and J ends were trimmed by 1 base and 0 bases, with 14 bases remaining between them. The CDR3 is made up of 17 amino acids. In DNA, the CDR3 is TGTGCCAGCAGCTTGAACGGCGGTCTACACTCTGGAAACACCATATATTTT. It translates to CASSLNGGLHSGNTIYF.

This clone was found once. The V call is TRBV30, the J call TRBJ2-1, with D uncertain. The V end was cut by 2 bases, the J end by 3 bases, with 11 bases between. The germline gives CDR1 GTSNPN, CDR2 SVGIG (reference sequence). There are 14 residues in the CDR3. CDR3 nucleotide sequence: TGTGCCTGGAGTCAACGGGCCAGCTACAATGAGCAGTTCTTC. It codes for CAWSQRASYNEQFF.

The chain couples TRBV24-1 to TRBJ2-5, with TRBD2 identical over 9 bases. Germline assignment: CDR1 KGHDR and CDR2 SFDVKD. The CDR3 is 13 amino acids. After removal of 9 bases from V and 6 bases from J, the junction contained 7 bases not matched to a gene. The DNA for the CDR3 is TGTGCCACCGGAGCTAGCGGGGAGCAGACCCAGTACTTC. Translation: CATGASGEQTQYF.

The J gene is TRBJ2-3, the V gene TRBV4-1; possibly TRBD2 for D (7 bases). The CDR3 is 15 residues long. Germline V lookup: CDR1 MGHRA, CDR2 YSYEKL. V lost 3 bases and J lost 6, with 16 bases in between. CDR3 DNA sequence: TGCGCCAGCAGCCAGACAGGTTTACTAGCGGATACGCAGTATTTT. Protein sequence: CASSQTGLLADTQYF.

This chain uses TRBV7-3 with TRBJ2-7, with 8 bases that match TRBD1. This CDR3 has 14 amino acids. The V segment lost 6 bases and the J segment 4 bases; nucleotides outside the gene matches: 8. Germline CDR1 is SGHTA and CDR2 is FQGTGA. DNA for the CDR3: TGTGCCAGCAGTAGACAGGGGATGTGGTACGAGCAGTACTTC. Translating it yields CASSRQGMWYEQYF.

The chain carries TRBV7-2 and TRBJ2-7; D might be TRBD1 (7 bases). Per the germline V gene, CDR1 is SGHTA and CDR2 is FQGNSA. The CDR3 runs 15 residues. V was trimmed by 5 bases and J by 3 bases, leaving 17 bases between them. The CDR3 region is CASSLAGTAGYEQYF. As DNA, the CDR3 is TGTGCCAGCAGCCTCGCCGGGACAGCGGGCTACGAGCAGTACTTC.

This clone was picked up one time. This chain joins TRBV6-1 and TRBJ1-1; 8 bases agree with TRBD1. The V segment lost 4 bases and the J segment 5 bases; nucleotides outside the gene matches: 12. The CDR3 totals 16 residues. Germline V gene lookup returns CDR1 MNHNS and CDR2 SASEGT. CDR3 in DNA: TGTGCCAGCAGTGGAAGCCTGGGACAGGCGGGGACTGAAGCTTTCTTT. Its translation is CASSGSLGQAGTEAFF.

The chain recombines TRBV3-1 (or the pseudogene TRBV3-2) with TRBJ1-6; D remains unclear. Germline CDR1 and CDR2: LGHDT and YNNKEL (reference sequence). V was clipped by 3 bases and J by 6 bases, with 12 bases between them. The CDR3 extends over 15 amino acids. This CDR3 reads CASSQREISNSPLHF. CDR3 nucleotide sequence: TGTGCCAGCAGCCAGAGGGAGATCTCTAATTCACCCCTCCACTTT.

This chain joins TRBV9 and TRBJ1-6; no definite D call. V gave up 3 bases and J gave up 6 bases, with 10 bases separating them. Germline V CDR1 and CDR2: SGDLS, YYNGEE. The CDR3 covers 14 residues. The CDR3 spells CASSAGFGNSPLHF. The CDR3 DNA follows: TGTGCCAGCAGCGCTGGGTTCGGTAATTCACCCCTCCACTTT.

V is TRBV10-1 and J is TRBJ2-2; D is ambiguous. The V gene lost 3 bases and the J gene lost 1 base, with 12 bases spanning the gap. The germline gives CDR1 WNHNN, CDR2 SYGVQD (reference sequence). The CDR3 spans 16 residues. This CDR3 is CASSERAIMNTGELFF. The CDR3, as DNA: TGCGCCAGCAGTGAACGGGCTATCATGAACACCGGGGAGCTGTTTTTT.

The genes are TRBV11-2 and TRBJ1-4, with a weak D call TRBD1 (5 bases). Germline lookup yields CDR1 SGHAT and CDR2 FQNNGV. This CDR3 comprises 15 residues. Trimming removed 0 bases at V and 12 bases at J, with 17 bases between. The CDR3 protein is CASSLDLRQGMELFF. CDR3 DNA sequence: TGTGCCAGCAGCTTAGATTTAAGGCAGGGTATGGAACTGTTTTTT.

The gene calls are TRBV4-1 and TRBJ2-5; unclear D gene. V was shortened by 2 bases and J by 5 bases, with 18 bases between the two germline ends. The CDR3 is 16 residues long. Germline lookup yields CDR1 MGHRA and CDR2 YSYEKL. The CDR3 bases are TGCGCCAGCAGCCAACCTAACGGGCAGGATGGGGAGACCCAGTACTTC. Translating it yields CASSQPNGQDGETQYF.

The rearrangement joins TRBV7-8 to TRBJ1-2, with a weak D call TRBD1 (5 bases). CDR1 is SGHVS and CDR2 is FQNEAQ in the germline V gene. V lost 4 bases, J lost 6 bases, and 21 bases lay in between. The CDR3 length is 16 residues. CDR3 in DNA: TGTGCCAGCAGCTCCCTTTGGGACCGGTTTCGAGATGGCTACACCTTC. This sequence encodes CASSSLWDRFRDGYTF.

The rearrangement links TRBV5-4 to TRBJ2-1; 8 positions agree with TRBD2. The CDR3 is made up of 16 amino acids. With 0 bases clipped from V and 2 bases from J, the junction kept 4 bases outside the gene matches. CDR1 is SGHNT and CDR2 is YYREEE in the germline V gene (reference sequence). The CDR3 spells CASSLGAGVAYNEQFF. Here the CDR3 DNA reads TGTGCCAGCAGCTTGGGAGCGGGAGTGGCCTACAATGAGCAGTTCTTC.

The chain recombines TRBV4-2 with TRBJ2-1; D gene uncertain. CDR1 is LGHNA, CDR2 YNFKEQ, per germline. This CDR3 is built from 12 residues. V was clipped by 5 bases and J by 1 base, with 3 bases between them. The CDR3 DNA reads TGTGCCAGCAGCAATTCCTACAATGAGCAGTTCTTC. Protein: CASSNSYNEQFF.

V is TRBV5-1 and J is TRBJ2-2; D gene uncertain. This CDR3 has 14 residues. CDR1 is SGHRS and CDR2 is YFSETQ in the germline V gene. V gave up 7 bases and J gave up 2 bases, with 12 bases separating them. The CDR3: CASRSDDNTGELFF. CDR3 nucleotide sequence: TGCGCCAGCCGATCTGATGACAACACCGGGGAGCTGTTTTTT.